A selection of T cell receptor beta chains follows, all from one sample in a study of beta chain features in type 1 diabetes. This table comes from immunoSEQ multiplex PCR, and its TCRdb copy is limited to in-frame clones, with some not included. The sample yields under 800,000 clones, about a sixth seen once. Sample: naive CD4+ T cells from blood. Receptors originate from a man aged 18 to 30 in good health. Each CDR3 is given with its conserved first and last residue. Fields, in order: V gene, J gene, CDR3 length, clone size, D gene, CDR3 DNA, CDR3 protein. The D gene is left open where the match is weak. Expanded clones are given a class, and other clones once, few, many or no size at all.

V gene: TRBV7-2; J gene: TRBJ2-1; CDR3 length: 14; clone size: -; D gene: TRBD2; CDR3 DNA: TGTGCCAGCAGCTTGGGACTAGCGGACAATGAGCAGTTCTTC; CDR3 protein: CASSLGLADNEQFF
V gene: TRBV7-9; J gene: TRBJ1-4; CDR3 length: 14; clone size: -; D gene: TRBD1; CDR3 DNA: TGTGCCAGCAGCCGGGACAGTGTTAATGAAAAACTGTTTTTT; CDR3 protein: CASSRDSVNEKLFF
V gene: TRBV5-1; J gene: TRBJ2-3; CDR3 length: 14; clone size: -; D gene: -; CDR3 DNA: TGCGCCAGCAGCTTAAGTCCCCCCGGGGATACGCAGTATTTT; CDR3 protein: CASSLSPPGDTQYF
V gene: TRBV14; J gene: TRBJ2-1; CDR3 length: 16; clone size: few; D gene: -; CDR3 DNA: TGTGCCAGCAGCCAAGAGTTTGCGGTTTGGGCCAATGAGCAGTTCTTC; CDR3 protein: CASSQEFAVWANEQFF
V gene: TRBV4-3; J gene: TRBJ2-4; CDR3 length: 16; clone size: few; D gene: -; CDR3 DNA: TGCGCCAGCAGCCGGCAGTCCATGGGGGCCAAAAACATTCAGTACTTC; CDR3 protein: CASSRQSMGAKNIQYF
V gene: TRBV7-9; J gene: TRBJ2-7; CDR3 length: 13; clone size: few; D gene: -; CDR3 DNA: TGTGCCAGCAGCAGAACAGGGTCCTACGAGCAGTACTTC; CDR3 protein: CASSRTGSYEQYF
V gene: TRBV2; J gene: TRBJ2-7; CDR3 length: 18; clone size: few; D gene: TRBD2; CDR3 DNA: TGTGCCAGCAAGCATGGCGAGAAACTAGCGGGACGAAAGTACGAGCAGTACTTC; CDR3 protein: CASKHGEKLAGRKYEQYF
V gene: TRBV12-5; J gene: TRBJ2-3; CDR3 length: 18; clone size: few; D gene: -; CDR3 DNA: TGTGCTAGTGGTTCCTCGGTTGGCATCTTACCTAGCACAGATACGCAGTATTTT; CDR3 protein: CASGSSVGILPSTDTQYF
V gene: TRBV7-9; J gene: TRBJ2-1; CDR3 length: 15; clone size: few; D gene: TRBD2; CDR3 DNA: TGTGCCAGCAGGCTAGCGGGAGGCACCTACAATGAGCAGTTCTTC; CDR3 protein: CASRLAGGTYNEQFF
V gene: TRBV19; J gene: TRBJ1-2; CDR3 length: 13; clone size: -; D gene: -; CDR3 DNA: TGTGCCAGTACCGGTGCCATATTCTATGGCTACACCTTC; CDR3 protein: CASTGAIFYGYTF
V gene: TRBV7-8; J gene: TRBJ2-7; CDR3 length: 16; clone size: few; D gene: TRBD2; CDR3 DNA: TGTGCCAGCAGCTTAGGGTCGAGCGGGGGTTCCTACGAGCAGTACTTC; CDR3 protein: CASSLGSSGGSYEQYF
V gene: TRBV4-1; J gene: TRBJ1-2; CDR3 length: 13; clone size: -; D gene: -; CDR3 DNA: TGCGCCAGCAGCCGCGATGCGGGGCATGGCTACACCTTC; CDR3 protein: CASSRDAGHGYTF
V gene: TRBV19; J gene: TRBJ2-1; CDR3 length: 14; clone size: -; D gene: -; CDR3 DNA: TGTGCCAGTAGTATGGGATCCTCCTACAATGAGCAGTTCTTC; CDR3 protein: CASSMGSSYNEQFF
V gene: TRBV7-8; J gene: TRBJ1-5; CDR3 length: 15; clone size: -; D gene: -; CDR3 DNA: TGTGCCAGCAGCCCCGGGGGCCGGGCCAATCAGCCCCAGCATTTT; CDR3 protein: CASSPGGRANQPQHF
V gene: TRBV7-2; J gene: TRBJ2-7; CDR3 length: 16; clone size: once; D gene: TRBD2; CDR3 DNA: TGTGCCAGCAGCCTCAGACTAGCGGGGGCCTCCTACGAGCAGTACTTC; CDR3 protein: CASSLRLAGASYEQYF
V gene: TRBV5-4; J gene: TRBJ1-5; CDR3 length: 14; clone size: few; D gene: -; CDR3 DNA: TGTGCCAGCAGCTTGGGGGGGGCTGGACAGCCCCAGCATTTT; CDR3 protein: CASSLGGAGQPQHF
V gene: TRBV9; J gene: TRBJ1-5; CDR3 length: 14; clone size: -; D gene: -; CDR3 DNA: TGTGCCAGCAGCAGAGAAGGCAGCCCTTTGCCCCAGCATTTT; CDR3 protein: CASSREGSPLPQHF
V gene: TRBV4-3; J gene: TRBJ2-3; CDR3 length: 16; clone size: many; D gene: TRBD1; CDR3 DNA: TGCGCCAGCAGCCCAGGGGCCGGGACAGACACAGATACGCAGTATTTT; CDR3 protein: CASSPGAGTDTDTQYF
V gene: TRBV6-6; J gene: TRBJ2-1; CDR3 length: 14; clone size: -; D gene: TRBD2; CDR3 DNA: TGTGCCAGCAGGTGGCGGGAGGAGTCTCATGAGCAGTTCTTC; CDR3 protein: CASRWREESHEQFF
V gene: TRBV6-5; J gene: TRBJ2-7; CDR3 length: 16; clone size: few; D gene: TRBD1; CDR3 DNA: TGTGCCAGCAGTTACCACCTTCCGGGACAGGGATACGAGCAGTACTTC; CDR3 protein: CASSYHLPGQGYEQYF
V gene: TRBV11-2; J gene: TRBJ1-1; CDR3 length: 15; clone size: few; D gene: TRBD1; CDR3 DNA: TGTGCCAGCAGCCGTCAGGGGGTGGGCAACACTGAAGCTTTCTTT; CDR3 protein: CASSRQGVGNTEAFF
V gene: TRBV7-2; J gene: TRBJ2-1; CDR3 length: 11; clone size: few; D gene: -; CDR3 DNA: TGTGCCAGCAGCTTAGCGGTAGGGCAGTTCTTC; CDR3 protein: CASSLAVGQFF
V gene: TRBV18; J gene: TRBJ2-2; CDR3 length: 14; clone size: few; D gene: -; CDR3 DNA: TGTGCCAGCTCACGACTCCAGGACACCGGGGAGCTGTTTTTT; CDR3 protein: CASSRLQDTGELFF
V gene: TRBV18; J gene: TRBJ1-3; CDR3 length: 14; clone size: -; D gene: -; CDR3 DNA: TGTGCCAGCTCACCAGAGAGCTCTGGAAACACCATATATTTT; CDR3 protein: CASSPESSGNTIYF
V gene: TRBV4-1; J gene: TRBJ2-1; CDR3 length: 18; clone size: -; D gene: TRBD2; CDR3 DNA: TGCGCCAGCAGCCCAGAGGGAGGGTTTAGCGGGGGTATCAGTGAGCAGTTCTTC; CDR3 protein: CASSPEGGFSGGISEQFF
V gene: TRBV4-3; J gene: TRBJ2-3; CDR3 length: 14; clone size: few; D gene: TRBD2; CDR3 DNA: TGCGCCAGCCGGCTAGCGGGACCGGCAGATACGCAGTATTTT; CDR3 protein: CASRLAGPADTQYF
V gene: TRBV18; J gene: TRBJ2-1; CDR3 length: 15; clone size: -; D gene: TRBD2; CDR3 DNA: TGTGCCAGCTCAGCCGGGACTAGCGGGAGGATTGAGCAGTTCTTC; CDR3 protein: CASSAGTSGRIEQFF